The 4 T cell receptor beta chains below come from one sample, sequenced in a study of T cells expressing NK-cell markers. Reanalyzing the 5' RACE reads, TCRdb keeps one entry per CDR3 protein, without DNA. The sample table includes about 440,000 distinct CDR3 sequences. Sequenced input: blood T cells: a sorted CD56 or NKG2C T cell subset, CD4+ or CD8+ T cells, or bulk PBMC T cells (not recorded which). The receptors shown here come from a woman aged 18-69 years in good health.

The V gene is TRBV6-5, the J gene TRBJ2-1; TCRdb's D call of TRBD1 is untestable without DNA. Germline CDR1 and CDR2: MNHEY and SVGAGI. The CDR3 is made up of 14 amino acids. CDR3 in amino acids: CASSYSFQGSEQFF.

The V gene is TRBV3-1, the J gene TRBJ1-1; absent DNA, TCRdb's TRBD1 call cannot be checked. In germline, CDR1 is LGHDT, CDR2 YNNKEL (reference sequence). The CDR3 extends over 14 amino acids. CDR3 sequence reads: CASSHLTEDTEAFF.

The genes are TRBV4-3 and TRBJ2-2; TCRdb proposes TRBD1, but this gene call is untestable without DNA. The CDR3 is 17 amino acids. Germline-derived CDR1 and CDR2 are LGHNA and YSLEER. CDR3 residues: CASSQAGWGAMGRELFF.

The chain joins TRBV12-3 or TRBV12-4 to TRBJ2-3; the D gene TCRdb calls, TRBD1, cannot be checked with no DNA. CDR3 length equals 16 residues. The CDR3 loop reads CASSPRDRGTTDTQYF.